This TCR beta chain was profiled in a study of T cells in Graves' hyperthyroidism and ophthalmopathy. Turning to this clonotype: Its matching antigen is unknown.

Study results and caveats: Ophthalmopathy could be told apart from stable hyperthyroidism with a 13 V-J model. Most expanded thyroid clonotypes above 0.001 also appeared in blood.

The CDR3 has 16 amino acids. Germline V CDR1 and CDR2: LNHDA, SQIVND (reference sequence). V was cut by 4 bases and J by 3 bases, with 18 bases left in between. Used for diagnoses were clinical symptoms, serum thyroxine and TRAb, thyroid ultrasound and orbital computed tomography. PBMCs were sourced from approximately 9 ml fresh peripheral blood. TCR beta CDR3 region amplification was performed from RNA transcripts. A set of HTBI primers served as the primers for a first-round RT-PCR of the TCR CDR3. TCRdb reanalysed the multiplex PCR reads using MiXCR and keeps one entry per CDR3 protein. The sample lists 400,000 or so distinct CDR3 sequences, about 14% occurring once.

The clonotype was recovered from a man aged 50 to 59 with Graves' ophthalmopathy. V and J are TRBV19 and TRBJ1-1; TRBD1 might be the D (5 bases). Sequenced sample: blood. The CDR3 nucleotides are TGTGCCAGTAGTACCCAGACAGAGGCGAGGCACACTGAAGCTTTCTTT. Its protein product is CASSTQTEARHTEAFF.